Following are 2 T cell receptor beta chains from one sample sequenced in a study of control samples from healthy donors and cancer patients. The table came from immunoSEQ multiplex PCR; TCRdb's copy has only in-frame clones and leaves some out. The sample has some 74,000 clones, roughly 88% seen once. The sample consisted of blood. The receptors were sampled from a woman aged 45-60 years in good health.

This clone has only one observation. This chain joins TRBV7-2 and TRBJ2-3; 9 nucleotides match TRBD2. The trim removed 2 bases at V and 2 bases at J, leaving 8 bases unmatched. This CDR3 comprises 17 residues. The germline V gene has CDR1 SGHTA and CDR2 FQGNSA. The CDR3, as DNA: TGTGCCAGCAGCTTACTGGGGCGGGGGGGACACACAGATACGCAGTATTTT. It codes for CASSLLGRGGHTDTQYF.

The V call is TRBV11-2, the J call TRBJ1-1; D is unclear. V lost 8 bases to trimming and J lost 0 bases, with 13 bases between them. From germline, CDR1 is SGHAT and CDR2 FQNNGV. CDR3 size: 14 residues. This CDR3 reads CASRSPTLNTEAFF. In nucleotides, the CDR3 is TGTGCCAGCCGCTCCCCAACATTGAACACTGAAGCTTTCTTT.